This is a list of T cell receptor beta chains from one sample in a study of shared clonotypes between healthy human individuals. Assay used: immunoSEQ multiplex PCR; TCRdb lists only in-frame clones, some missing. The data contain over a million clones, 75% to 80% of them singletons. The material sequenced was memory CD4+ T cells from PBMCs. These receptors all come from a man younger than 35 in good health. Some clones in this sample may be carry-over from other donors' samples. Each CDR3 is given with its conserved first and last residue. D genes are given only for firm matches. Size is stated for part of the rows, as once, few or many counts, or as a class when the clone is expanded.

-	TRBV28	TRBJ2-3	TRBD1	CASNTGQGPDTQYF	TGTGCCAGCAACACGGGACAGGGTCCGGATACGCAGTATTTT
-	TRBV10-2	TRBJ2-1	TRBD1	CASSWDSRDNEQFF	TGCGCCAGCAGTTGGGACAGTCGAGACAATGAGCAGTTCTTC
-	TRBV5-1	TRBJ1-2	TRBD1	CASSTDRAFNYGYTF	TGCGCCAGCAGCACAGACAGGGCCTTTAACTATGGCTACACCTTC
-	TRBV2	TRBJ2-3	-	CASSEGHNPVLNTQYF	TGTGCCAGCAGTGAAGGCCACAACCCCGTCTTGAATACGCAGTATTTT
-	TRBV12-5	TRBJ2-7	TRBD1	CASGTGTGTIYEQYF	TGTGCTAGTGGGACCGGGACAGGGACAATCTACGAGCAGTACTTC
-	TRBV4-2	TRBJ1-5	TRBD1	CASSQGGGQQNQPQHF	TGTGCCAGCAGCCAAGGAGGGGGACAGCAGAATCAGCCCCAGCATTTT
-	TRBV6-4	TRBJ2-1	TRBD2	CASSIGLAANNEQFF	TGTGCCAGCAGTATCGGACTAGCGGCCAACAATGAGCAGTTCTTC
-	TRBV10-2	TRBJ1-2	TRBD1	CASKFTGGVGSGENGYTF	TGCGCCAGCAAATTCACAGGGGGAGTGGGCTCAGGGGAAAATGGCTACACCTTC
few	TRBV28	TRBJ1-4	TRBD1	CASKPRQGIATNEKLFF	TGTGCCTCCAAACCTCGACAGGGGATAGCAACTAATGAAAAACTGTTTTTT
few	TRBV7-2	TRBJ2-3	TRBD2	CASSSGLAGVNTQYF	TGTGCCAGCAGCTCGGGACTAGCGGGAGTCAATACGCAGTATTTT
few	TRBV10-2	TRBJ2-7	-	CASGGIWGNSYEQYF	TGCGCCAGCGGGGGGATTTGGGGAAACTCCTACGAGCAGTACTTC
-	TRBV2	TRBJ1-6	TRBD1	CASSEVGQGFSPLHF	TGTGCCAGCAGTGAAGTAGGACAGGGATTTTCACCCCTCCACTTT
-	TRBV7-8	TRBJ2-7	TRBD2	CASSLGSSGRFEQYF	TGTGCCAGCAGCTTAGGGTCTAGCGGGAGGTTCGAGCAGTACTTC
-	TRBV27	TRBJ2-7	TRBD1	CASSLGTGVLYEQYF	TGTGCCAGCAGTTTAGGGACAGGGGTACTCTACGAGCAGTACTTC